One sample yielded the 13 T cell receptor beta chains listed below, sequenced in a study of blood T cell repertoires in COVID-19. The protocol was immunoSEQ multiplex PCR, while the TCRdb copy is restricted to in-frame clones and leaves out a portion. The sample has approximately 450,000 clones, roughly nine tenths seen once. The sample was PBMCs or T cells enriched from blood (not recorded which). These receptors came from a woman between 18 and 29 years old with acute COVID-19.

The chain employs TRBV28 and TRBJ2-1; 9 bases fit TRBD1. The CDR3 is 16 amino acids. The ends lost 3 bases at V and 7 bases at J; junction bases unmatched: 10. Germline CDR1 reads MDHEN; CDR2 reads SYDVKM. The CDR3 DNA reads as TGTGCCAGCAGTTTCCGGAGACAGGGGGTCGGGAATGAGCAGTTCTTC. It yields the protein CASSFRRQGVGNEQFF.

In DNA form, the CDR3 reads TGCAGCGTCCTTCCGGAGCCTTTCTCTGGAAACACCATATATTTT. This translates into CSVLPEPFSGNTIYF. This chain joins TRBV29-1 and TRBJ1-3, with D unresolved. CDR1 and CDR2 from the germline V gene are SQVTM and ANQGSEA. V dropped 6 bases and J dropped 0 bases, with 15 bases sitting between them. The CDR3 sequence is 15 residues long.

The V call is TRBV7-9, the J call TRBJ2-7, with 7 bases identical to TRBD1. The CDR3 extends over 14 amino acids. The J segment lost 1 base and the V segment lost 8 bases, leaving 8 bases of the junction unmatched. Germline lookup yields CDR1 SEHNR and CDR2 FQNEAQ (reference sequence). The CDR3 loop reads CASSSGQMSYEQYF. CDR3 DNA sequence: TGTGCCAGCTCCTCGGGACAGATGTCCTACGAGCAGTACTTC.

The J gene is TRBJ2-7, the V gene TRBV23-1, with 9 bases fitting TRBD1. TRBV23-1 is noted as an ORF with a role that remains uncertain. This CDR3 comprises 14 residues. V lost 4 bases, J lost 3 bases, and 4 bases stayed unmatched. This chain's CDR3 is CASSRGQGFYEQYF. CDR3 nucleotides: TGCGCCAGCAGTCGTGGACAGGGGTTCTACGAGCAGTACTTC.

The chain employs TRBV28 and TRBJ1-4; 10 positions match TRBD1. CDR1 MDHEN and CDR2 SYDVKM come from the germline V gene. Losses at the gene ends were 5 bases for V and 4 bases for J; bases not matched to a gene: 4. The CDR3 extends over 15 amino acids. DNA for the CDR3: TGTGCCAGCAGTAAAAGGACAGGGGGTAATGAAAAACTGTTTTTT. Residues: CASSKRTGGNEKLFF.

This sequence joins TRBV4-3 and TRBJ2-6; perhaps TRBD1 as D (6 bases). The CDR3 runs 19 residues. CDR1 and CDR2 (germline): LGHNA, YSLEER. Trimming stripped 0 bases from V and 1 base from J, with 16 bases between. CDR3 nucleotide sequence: TGCGCCAGCAGCCAAGATTCTGGACAGATTTATTCTGGGGCCAACGTCCTGACTTTC. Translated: CASSQDSGQIYSGANVLTF.

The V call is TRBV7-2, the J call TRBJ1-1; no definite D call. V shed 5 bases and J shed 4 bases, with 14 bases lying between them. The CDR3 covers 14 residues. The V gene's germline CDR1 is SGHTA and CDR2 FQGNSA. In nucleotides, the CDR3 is TGTGCCAGCAGCCCGGGGATACGGGGCACTGAAGCTTTCTTT. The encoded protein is CASSPGIRGTEAFF.

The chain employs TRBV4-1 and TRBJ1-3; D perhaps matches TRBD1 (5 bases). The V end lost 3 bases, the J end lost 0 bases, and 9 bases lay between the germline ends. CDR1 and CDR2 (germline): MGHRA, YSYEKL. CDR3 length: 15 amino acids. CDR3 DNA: TGCGCCAGCAGCCACGGGACTTACTCTGGAAACACCATATATTTT. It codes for CASSHGTYSGNTIYF.

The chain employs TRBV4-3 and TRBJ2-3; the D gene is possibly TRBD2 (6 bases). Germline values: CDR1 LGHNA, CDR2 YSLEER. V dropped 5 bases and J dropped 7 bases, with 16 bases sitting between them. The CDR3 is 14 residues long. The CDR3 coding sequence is TGCGCCAGCAGCTCAAGACTAGTCCCGTATACGCAGTATTTT. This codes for CASSSRLVPYTQYF.

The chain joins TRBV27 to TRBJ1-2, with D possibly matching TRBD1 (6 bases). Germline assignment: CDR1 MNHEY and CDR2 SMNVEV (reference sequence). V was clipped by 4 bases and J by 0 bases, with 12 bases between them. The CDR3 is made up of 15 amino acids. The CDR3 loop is CASSSTGIANYGYTF. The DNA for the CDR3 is TGTGCCAGCAGTTCCACAGGGATAGCTAACTATGGCTACACCTTC.

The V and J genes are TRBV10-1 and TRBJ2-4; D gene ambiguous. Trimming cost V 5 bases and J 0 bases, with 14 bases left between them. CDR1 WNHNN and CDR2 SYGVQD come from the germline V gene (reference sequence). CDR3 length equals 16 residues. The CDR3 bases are TGCGCCAGCAGTCAGACACAACTGGGAGCCAAAAACATTCAGTACTTC. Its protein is CASSQTQLGAKNIQYF.

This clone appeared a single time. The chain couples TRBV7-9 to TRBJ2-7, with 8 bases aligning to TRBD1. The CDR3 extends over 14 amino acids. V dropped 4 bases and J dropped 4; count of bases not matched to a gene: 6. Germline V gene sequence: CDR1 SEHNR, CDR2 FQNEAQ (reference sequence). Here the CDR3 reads CASSWTGQGYEQYF. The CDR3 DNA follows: TGTGCCAGCAGCTGGACAGGGCAGGGTTACGAGCAGTACTTC. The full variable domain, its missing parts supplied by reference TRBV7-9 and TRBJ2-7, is DTGVSQNPRHKITKRGQNVTFRCDPISEHNRLYWYRQTLGQGPEFLTYFQNEAQLEKSRLLSDRFSAERPKGSFSTLEIQRTEQGDSAMYLCASSWTGQGYEQYFGPGTRLTVT.

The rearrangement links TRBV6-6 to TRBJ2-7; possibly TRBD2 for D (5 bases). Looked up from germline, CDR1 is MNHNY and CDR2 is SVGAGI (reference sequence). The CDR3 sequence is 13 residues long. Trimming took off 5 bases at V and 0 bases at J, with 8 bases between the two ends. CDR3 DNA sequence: TGTGCCAGCAGTATAGGGAGCTCCTACGAGCAGTACTTC. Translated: CASSIGSSYEQYF.